This is a list of T cell receptor beta chains from one sample in a study of identical twins. From the 5' RACE reads, TCRdb called clonotypes with MiXCR, one entry per CDR3 protein. The sample gives fewer than 650,000 distinct CDR3 sequences, about 7% of which show up once; less than 2% is in the top ten. These same data were also listed under a study on yellow fever vaccine responses in identical twins.

Sequenced: PBMCs. These receptors originate from a woman aged 18-29 years in good health. Both conserved end residues are part of each CDR3. The order of the fields is J gene, D gene, V gene, CDR3 length, clone size, CDR3 DNA, CDR3 protein. The D gene is left open where the match is weak. A row's size may be missing; if present it is once, few, many or a size class.

J: TRBJ2-3
D: NA
V: TRBV28
length: 13
size: NA
DNA: TGTGCCAGCAGTTCAAAAGGCCGGAATACGCAGTATTTT
CDR3: CASSSKGRNTQYF

J: TRBJ2-2
D: NA
V: TRBV3-1
length: 16
size: NA
DNA: TGTGCCAGCAGCCGCGGGCCAGGTCCGAACACCGGGGAGCTGTTTTTT
CDR3: CASSRGPGPNTGELFF

J: TRBJ2-1
D: NA
V: TRBV24-1
length: 13
size: few
DNA: TGTGCCACCAGTGACCGGGGAATCAATGAGCAGTTCTTC
CDR3: CATSDRGINEQFF

J: TRBJ2-5
D: NA
V: TRBV5-1
length: 14
size: NA
DNA: TGCGCCAGCAGCTTCGGACCGATTCAAGAGACCCAGTACTTC
CDR3: CASSFGPIQETQYF

J: TRBJ2-3
D: TRBD2
V: TRBV6-5
length: 14
size: many
DNA: TGTGCCAGCAGTTACAGCGGGAGAGGAGATACGCAGTATTTT
CDR3: CASSYSGRGDTQYF

J: TRBJ1-2
D: NA
V: TRBV12-3/TRBV12-4
length: 14
size: few
DNA: TGTGCCAGCAGTACCCCCGGGGGGAGCTATGGCTACACCTTC
CDR3: CASSTPGGSYGYTF

J: TRBJ2-1
D: TRBD2
V: TRBV12-3/TRBV12-4
length: 14
size: many
DNA: TGTGCCAGCAGTAGCGGGAGGGCCTTCGATGAGCAGTTCTTC
CDR3: CASSSGRAFDEQFF

J: TRBJ1-1
D: NA
V: TRBV10-3
length: 14
size: NA
DNA: TGTGCCATCAGTGGGGGACTGAAGAACACTGAAGCTTTCTTT
CDR3: CAISGGLKNTEAFF

J: TRBJ2-3
D: NA
V: TRBV4-2
length: 15
size: NA
DNA: TGTGCCAGCAGCCAAGACATGTACAGCACAGATACGCAGTATTTT
CDR3: CASSQDMYSTDTQYF

J: TRBJ2-1
D: TRBD2
V: TRBV11-2
length: 15
size: many
DNA: TGTGCCAGCAGTGGACTAGCGGGAGCATTGAATGAGCAGTTCTTC
CDR3: CASSGLAGALNEQFF

J: TRBJ2-7
D: NA
V: TRBV20-1
length: 13
size: few
DNA: TGCAGTGCTAGTATCGGGACGACCTACGAGCAGTACTTC
CDR3: CSASIGTTYEQYF

J: TRBJ2-1
D: TRBD1
V: TRBV5-6
length: 16
size: many
DNA: TGTGCCAGCAGCTTGGCTGTGGACAGGATATACAATGAGCAGTTCTTC
CDR3: CASSLAVDRIYNEQFF

J: TRBJ1-1
D: NA
V: TRBV29-1
length: 13
size: few
DNA: TGCAGCGTTGGAAGGGGAGGGTACACTGAAGCTTTCTTT
CDR3: CSVGRGGYTEAFF

J: TRBJ2-1
D: NA
V: TRBV5-1
length: 15
size: many
DNA: TGCGCCAGCAGCTTGGACCGGGACGGAAGCGATGAGCAGTTCTTC
CDR3: CASSLDRDGSDEQFF

J: TRBJ2-3
D: NA
V: TRBV29-1
length: 12
size: few
DNA: TGCAGCGCCAAGCTGGGGGCAGATACGCAGTATTTT
CDR3: CSAKLGADTQYF

J: TRBJ1-2
D: TRBD1
V: TRBV12-3/TRBV12-4
length: 16
size: many
DNA: TGTGCCAGCAGTTTAGCCGGGACAGGGGCCCGGGGTGGCTACACCTTC
CDR3: CASSLAGTGARGGYTF

J: TRBJ1-5
D: NA
V: TRBV6-1
length: 14
size: many
DNA: TGTGCCAGCGGAGTGGGGGCGAGCAATCAGCCCCAGCATTTT
CDR3: CASGVGASNQPQHF

J: TRBJ1-5
D: TRBD1
V: TRBV6-4
length: 14
size: NA
DNA: TGTGCCAGCAGGGCTGGACAGGGGTATCAGCCCCAGCATTTT
CDR3: CASRAGQGYQPQHF

J: TRBJ2-1
D: TRBD2
V: TRBV6-1
length: 13
size: many
DNA: TGTGCCAGCAGCCGGGGGGGCCCAGGTGAGCAGTTCTTC
CDR3: CASSRGGPGEQFF

J: TRBJ2-5
D: NA
V: TRBV11-1
length: 18
size: NA
DNA: TGTGCCAGCAGCTTATACCCCTTCTTAGTCCTGTACCAAGAGACCCAGTACTTC
CDR3: CASSLYPFLVLYQETQYF

J: TRBJ2-1
D: TRBD1
V: TRBV5-1
length: 15
size: NA
DNA: TGCGCCAGCAGCACCGGGACAGGGGTTCACAATGAGCAGTTCTTC
CDR3: CASSTGTGVHNEQFF

J: TRBJ2-3
D: NA
V: TRBV2
length: 15
size: many
DNA: TGTGCCAGCAGAATACAGGCGGTCGGCACAGATACGCAGTATTTT
CDR3: CASRIQAVGTDTQYF

J: TRBJ1-3
D: NA
V: TRBV28
length: 14
size: many
DNA: TGTGCCAGCAGTTCATCATACTCTGGAAACACCATATATTTT
CDR3: CASSSSYSGNTIYF

J: TRBJ1-2
D: TRBD1
V: TRBV12-3/TRBV12-4
length: 15
size: NA
DNA: TGTGCCAGCAGTCCGATGGGGACAGGGGACTATGGCTACACCTTC
CDR3: CASSPMGTGDYGYTF

J: TRBJ2-5
D: NA
V: TRBV5-1
length: 12
size: few
DNA: TGCGCCAGCAGCTTGGAGGAGGGGAGCCAGTACTTC
CDR3: CASSLEEGSQYF

J: TRBJ2-5
D: TRBD1
V: TRBV29-1
length: 14
size: NA
DNA: TGCAGCGTTGTCCCCGACAGGGGGGGGAAGACCCAGTACTTC
CDR3: CSVVPDRGGKTQYF

J: TRBJ2-1
D: NA
V: TRBV6-1
length: 17
size: many
DNA: TGTGCCAGCAGTCTCAGTACCGGGGGCGCCATCTGGGGGGAGCAGTTCTTC
CDR3: CASSLSTGGAIWGEQFF

J: TRBJ2-3
D: TRBD2
V: TRBV6-5
length: 18
size: few
DNA: TGTGCCAGCAGTTACTCTAGCGGGGGGGTTAACGCCACAGATACGCAGTATTTT
CDR3: CASSYSSGGVNATDTQYF

J: TRBJ1-4
D: NA
V: TRBV12-3/TRBV12-4
length: 15
size: many
DNA: TGTGCCAGCAGTGGCAGGGGATTGGGAAATGAAAAACTGTTTTTT
CDR3: CASSGRGLGNEKLFF

J: TRBJ2-1
D: NA
V: TRBV5-1
length: 15
size: few
DNA: TGCGCCAGCAGCTTTATCTTCTCCTCCTACAATGAGCAGTTCTTC
CDR3: CASSFIFSSYNEQFF